The rows below give T cell receptor beta chains drawn from one sample of a study of human T cells and chemical hapten exposure. TCRdb re-derived calls from the RACE reads in MiXCR, one entry per CDR3 protein. The sample yields about 77,000 distinct CDR3 sequences, about 8.6% seen once. Sequencing input: whole blood. Receptor source: a female donor in good health. Some clones in this sample may be carry-over from other donors' samples. The CDR3 runs from the conserved cysteine through the conserved F or W. A clone size is listed for some rows: how often the clone was seen (once, few, many), or a class if it is expanded.

>TRBV6-5|TRBJ2-7|NA
CASRSGVREQYF
>TRBV4-3|TRBJ1-5|many
CASSQEISWDSRNQPQHF
>TRBV7-2|TRBJ1-2|few
CASSSRQGAYGYTF
>TRBV5-1|TRBJ2-3|many
CASSPVIGAGTQYF
>TRBV6-5|TRBJ1-1|many
CATNLQRGPGEAFF
>TRBV10-3|TRBJ1-5|many
CAISDQAGVNQPQHF
>TRBV29-1|TRBJ2-6|many
CSVEAIGDPGENSGANVLTF
>TRBV7-2|TRBJ1-6|many
CASSLRSGRSNSPLHF
>TRBV7-2|TRBJ2-3|few
CASSLFGGGEDTQYF
>TRBV20-1|TRBJ1-1|NA
CSASGPGFSGTEAFF
>TRBV7-8|TRBJ1-2|many
CASSGRWDRDYGYTF
>TRBV4-1|TRBJ2-3|few
CASSQSGGFFDTQYF
>TRBV12-3/TRBV12-4|TRBJ2-5|NA
CASSQDSPETQYF
>TRBV6-2/TRBV6-3|TRBJ1-1|NA
CASSQGQVEAFF
>TRBV28|TRBJ2-4|NA
CASSLPGGMAKNIQYF
>TRBV4-3|TRBJ1-6|many
CASSLEQGVRNSPLHF
>TRBV4-2|TRBJ1-5|many
CASSQDLLTGQPQHF
>TRBV3-1|TRBJ1-4|few
CASSQHLTTTNEKLFF
>TRBV10-2|TRBJ1-1|many
CASRRSGLNTEAFF
>TRBV7-2|TRBJ2-7|few
CASSLVAGNYEQYF
>TRBV24-1|TRBJ2-3|many
CATSRTTSGGAGDTQYF
>TRBV7-2|TRBJ2-3|NA
CASTLVGYTQYF
>TRBV5-1|TRBJ1-2|NA
CASSPGLGDSYGYTF
>TRBV5-4|TRBJ2-3|few
CASSPEGPGTQYF
>TRBV20-1|TRBJ2-7|few
CSARDQRTGGSEQYF
>TRBV6-6|TRBJ2-7|many
CASSPTGNYEQYF
>TRBV9|TRBJ1-1|few
CASSVGVLSNTEAFF
>TRBV11-2|TRBJ2-3|few
CASSLDRAATDTQYF
>TRBV6-5|TRBJ1-6|NA
CASSYLFSPLHF
>TRBV6-2/TRBV6-3|TRBJ2-1|many
CASSYSRGEGQFF
>TRBV21-1|TRBJ2-2|NA
CASSGRGRGGPNTGELFF
>TRBV12-3/TRBV12-4|TRBJ2-5|NA
CASRPRGGGIWETQYF
>TRBV27|TRBJ1-6|many
CASNHRGVGTNSPLHF
>TRBV25-1|TRBJ1-2|many
CASSEFPEAYGYTF
>TRBV29-1|TRBJ2-3|many
CSVVLAGATDTQYF
>TRBV19|TRBJ2-1|many
CASATGRGPAIEQFF
>TRBV7-8|TRBJ1-5|many
CASNEINQPQHF
>TRBV20-1|TRBJ1-6|many
CSAGGGTYNSPLHF
>TRBV4-3|TRBJ2-3|many
CASSQEMGGIISDTQYF
>TRBV27|TRBJ1-4|many
CASSLSTGNEKLFF
>TRBV5-6|TRBJ1-2|NA
CASSLKTGGFGRNYGYTF